This T cell receptor (beta chain) was recorded in a study of T-cell memory formation after mild COVID-19 (dated by TCRdb to about 2021). General notes on the study: TCR sequence clusters from the two donors were found to be largely donor specific. The cohort was made up of two young adult volunteers, one female and one male, who were previously healthy. T-cell clones expanding and contracting after mild COVID-19 in a couple of donors were tracked by longitudinal TCRalpha and TCRbeta repertoire sequencing.

The sequencer was an Illumina NovaSeq 6000. TCRalpha and TCRbeta cDNA libraries were constructed by 5'RACE with constant-segment primers, with sample barcodes and unique molecular identifiers being introduced. Trizol reagent was used to extract RNA from every sample. Library amplification was performed in two PCR steps, and a second sample barcode and Illumina TruSeq adapters were introduced in the second step. Sequencing of the libraries was done on an Illumina NovaSeq, producing 2 x 150 bp paired-end reads. The study's processing was this. The reads were demultiplexed and collapsed into UMI-guided consensus sequences using migec v1.2.7. Using mixcr v2.1.11, UMI consensuses were aligned to TRA and TRB V and J templates and then assembled into clonotypes. A clonotype was counted as expanded or contracted only when both edgeR and NoisET called the clonotype significant, with the noise models trained on biological replicates. For edgeR calls, the cutoffs were a false discovery rate-adjusted p below 0.01 and a log2 fold-change threshold of 1. As an exploratory analysis of dynamics, max-normalized trajectories of the 1000 most abundant clonotypes were examined by PCA with hierarchical clustering. Separately sequenced CD4+ and CD8+ repertoires were used to assign the CD4 or CD8 phenotype of responding clones. The public sequencing data were trimmed at Q25 with fastp and processed into clonotypes with MiXCR by TCRdb, which kept only in-frame beta chains. Rows with a matching CDR3 protein are joined into one entry that keeps the most common DNA and genes. TCRdb's processing, not the authors' own work, is the source of the V and J calls. Within this sample are about 340,000 distinct CDR3 sequences, with 13% of them counted one time only. The ten largest clones take up over 20% of the sample.

Study-level results and caveats: Contracting CD4+ clones were found mainly in CM and EM memory subsets, while CD8+ clones were enriched in EMRA. The second-wave clones that peaked on day 37 were not confirmed to be SARS-CoV-2 specific. Some responding clones were found in pre-infection memory, which suggests that pre-existing cross-reactive memory T cells took part in the SARS-CoV-2 response. Only a couple of mild cases were covered in the study, and larger cohorts including severe cases with pre-infection samples were considered necessary. Balanced CD4/CD8 phenotypes were observed for clones contracting from day 15 to 85, whereas a bias towards CD4+ was observed for a second wave of clones expanding from day 15 to 37.

For this clonotype: It has no known antigen specificity. Base qualities are not provided; no much larger clone lies one nucleotide away.

Ficoll-Paque density gradient centrifugation was the method used to isolate PBMCs. The CDR3 covers 15 residues, taking in both the cysteine and the phenylalanine. Only the CDR3 DNA stays, 45 bases, in frame from base 1. The germline V gene (reference sequence) supplies CDR1 DFQATT and CDR2 SNEGSKA. V is cut by 2 bases and J by 0 bases, and the space between the germline ends is 11 bases. The V and J genes are TRBV20-1 and TRBJ2-1, with a weak D call of TRBD2 (6 bases match). Sequencing was performed on PBMCs or a T cell subset sorted from them (not recorded which). The sequence came from a man aged 18 to 29 who had mild COVID-19 (a few samples of this study predate the infection). The sample titles of this study are shuffled in the database, so cell type and time point are left out; the donor was told from shared clones. The CDR3 is CSARYGRSSYNEQFF. At the DNA level, the sequence is TGCAGTGCTAGATACGGGAGAAGCTCCTACAATGAGCAGTTCTTC.